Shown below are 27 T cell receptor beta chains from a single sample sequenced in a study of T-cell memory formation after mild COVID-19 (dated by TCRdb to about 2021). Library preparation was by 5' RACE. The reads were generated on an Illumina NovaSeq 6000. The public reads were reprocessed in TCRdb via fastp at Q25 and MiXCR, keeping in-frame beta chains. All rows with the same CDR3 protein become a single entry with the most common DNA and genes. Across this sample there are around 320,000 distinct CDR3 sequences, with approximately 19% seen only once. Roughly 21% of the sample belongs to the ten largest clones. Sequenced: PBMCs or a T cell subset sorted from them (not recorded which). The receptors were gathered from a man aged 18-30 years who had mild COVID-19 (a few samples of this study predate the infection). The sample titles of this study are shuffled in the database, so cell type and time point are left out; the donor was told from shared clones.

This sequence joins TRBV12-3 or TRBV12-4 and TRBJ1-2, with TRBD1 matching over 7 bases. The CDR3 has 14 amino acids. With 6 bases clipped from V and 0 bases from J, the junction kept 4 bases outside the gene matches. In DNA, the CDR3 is TGTGCCAGCAGCCGGGACAGTCCTAACTATGGCTACACCTTC. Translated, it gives CASSRDSPNYGYTF.

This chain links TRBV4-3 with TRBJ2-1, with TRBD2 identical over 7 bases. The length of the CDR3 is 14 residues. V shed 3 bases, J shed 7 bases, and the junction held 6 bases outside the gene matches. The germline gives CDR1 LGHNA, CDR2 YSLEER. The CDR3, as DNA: TGCGCCAGCAGCCAGTTACTAGCGTCGAATGAGCAGTTCTTC. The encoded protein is CASSQLLASNEQFF.

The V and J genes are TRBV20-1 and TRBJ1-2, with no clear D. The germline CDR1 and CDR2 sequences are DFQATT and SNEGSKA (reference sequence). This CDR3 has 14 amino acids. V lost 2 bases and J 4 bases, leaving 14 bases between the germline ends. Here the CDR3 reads CSARSHYSGYGYTF. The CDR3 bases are TGCAGTGCTAGAAGCCACTATTCGGGCTATGGCTACACCTTC.

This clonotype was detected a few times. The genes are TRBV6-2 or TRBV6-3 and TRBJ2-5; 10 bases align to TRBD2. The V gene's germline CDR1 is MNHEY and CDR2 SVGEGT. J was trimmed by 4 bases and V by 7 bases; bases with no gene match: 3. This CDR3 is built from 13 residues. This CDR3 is CASKAGGRETQYF. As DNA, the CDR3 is TGTGCCAGCAAAGCGGGGGGGCGAGAGACCCAGTACTTC.

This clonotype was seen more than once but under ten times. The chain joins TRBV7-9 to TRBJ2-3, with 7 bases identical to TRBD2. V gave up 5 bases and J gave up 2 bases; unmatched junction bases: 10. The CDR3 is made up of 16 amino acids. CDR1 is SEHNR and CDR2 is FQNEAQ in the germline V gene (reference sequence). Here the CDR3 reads CASSRQRGLATDTQYF. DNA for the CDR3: TGTGCCAGCAGCCGACAGCGGGGTCTGGCCACAGATACGCAGTATTTT. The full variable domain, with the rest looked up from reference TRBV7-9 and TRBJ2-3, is DTGVSQNPRHKITKRGQNVTFRCDPISEHNRLYWYRQTLGQGPEFLTYFQNEAQLEKSRLLSDRFSAERPKGSFSTLEIQRTEQGDSAMYLCASSRQRGLATDTQYFGPGTRLTVL.

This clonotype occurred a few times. The CDR3 spells CASIRDSRSGANVLTF. The DNA of the CDR3 is TGTGCCAGCATCCGGGACTCTCGCTCTGGGGCCAACGTCCTGACTTTC. The rearrangement uses TRBV6-2 or TRBV6-3 and TRBJ2-6, with D perhaps TRBD2 (6 bases). CDR3 size: 16 residues. From germline, CDR1 is MNHEY and CDR2 SVGEGT. Between the trimmed V and J ends, which lost 7 bases and 0 bases, there was a span of 13 bases.

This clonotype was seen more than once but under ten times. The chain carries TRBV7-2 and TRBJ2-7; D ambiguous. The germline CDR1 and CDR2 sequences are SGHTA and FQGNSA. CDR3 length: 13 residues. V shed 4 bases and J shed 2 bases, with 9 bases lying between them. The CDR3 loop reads CASSSRRAYEQYF. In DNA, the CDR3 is TGTGCCAGCAGCTCGCGACGCGCCTACGAGCAGTACTTC.

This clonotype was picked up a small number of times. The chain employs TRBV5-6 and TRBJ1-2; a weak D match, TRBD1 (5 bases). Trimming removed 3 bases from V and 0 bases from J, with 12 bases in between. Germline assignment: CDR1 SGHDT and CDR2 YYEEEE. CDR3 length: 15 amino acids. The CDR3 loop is CASSSGPDANYGYTF. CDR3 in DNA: TGTGCCAGCAGCTCGGGACCGGACGCTAACTATGGCTACACCTTC.

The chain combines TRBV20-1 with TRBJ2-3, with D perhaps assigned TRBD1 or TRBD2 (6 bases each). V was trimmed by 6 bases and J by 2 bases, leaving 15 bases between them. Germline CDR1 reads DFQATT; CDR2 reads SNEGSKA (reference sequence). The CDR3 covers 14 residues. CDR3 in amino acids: CSAPIRGPTDTQYF. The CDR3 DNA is TGCAGTGCCCCGATCCGGGGGCCCACAGATACGCAGTATTTT.

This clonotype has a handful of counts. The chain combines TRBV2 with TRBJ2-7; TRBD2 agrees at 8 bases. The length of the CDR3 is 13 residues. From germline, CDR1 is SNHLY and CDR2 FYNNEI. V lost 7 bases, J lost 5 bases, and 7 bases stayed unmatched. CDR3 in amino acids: CASKESGGNEQYF. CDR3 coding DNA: TGTGCCAGCAAAGAGAGCGGGGGCAACGAGCAGTACTTC.

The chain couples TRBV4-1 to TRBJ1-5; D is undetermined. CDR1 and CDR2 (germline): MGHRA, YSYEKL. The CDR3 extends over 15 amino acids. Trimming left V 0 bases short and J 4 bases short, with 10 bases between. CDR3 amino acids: CASSQDASFNQPQHF. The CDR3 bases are TGCGCCAGCAGCCAAGACGCCAGTTTTAATCAGCCCCAGCATTTT.

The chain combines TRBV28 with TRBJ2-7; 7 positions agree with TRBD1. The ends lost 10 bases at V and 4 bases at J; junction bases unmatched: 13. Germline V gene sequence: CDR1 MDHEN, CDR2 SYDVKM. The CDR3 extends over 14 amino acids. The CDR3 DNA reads TGTGCCACGAACCCAGGGGGATCGATTTACGAGCAGTACTTC. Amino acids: CATNPGGSIYEQYF.

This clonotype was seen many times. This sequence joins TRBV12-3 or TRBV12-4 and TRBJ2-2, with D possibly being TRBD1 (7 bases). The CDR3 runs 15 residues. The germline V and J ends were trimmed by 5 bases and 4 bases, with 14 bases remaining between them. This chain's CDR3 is CASSDREAGTGELFF. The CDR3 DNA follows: TGTGCCAGCAGTGACAGGGAGGCGGGCACCGGGGAGCTGTTTTTT.

The CDR3 sequence: CASSLDYSERGTDTQYF. The DNA of the CDR3 is TGTGCCAGCAGCTTAGATTATTCAGAGCGGGGCACAGATACGCAGTATTTT. The rearrangement uses TRBV11-2 and TRBJ2-3; TRBD2 is a possible D gene (6 bases). The CDR3 has 17 residues. The ends were cut back, 0 bases at V and 1 base at J, with 14 bases in the middle. Germline CDR1 is SGHAT and CDR2 is FQNNGV. The complete variable domain, with remaining parts taken from reference TRBV11-2 and TRBJ2-3, reads EAGVAQSPRYKIIEKRQSVAFWCNPISGHATLYWYQQILGQGPKLLIQFQNNGVVDDSQLPKDRFSAERLKGVDSTLKIQPAKLEDSAVYLCASSLDYSERGTDTQYFGPGTRLTVL.

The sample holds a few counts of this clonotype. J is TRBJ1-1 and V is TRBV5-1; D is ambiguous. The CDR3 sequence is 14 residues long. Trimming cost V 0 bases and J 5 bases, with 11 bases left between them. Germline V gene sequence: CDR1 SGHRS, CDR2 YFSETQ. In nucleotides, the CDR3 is TGCGCCAGCAGCTTGGCCTGGGGAGAAACTGAAGCTTTCTTT. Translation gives CASSLAWGETEAFF.

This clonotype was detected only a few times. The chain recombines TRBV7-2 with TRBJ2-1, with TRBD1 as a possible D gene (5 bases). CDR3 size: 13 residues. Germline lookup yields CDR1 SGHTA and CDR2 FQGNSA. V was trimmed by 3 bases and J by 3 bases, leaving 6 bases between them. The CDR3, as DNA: TGTGCCAGCAGCTTGGACAACTACAATGAGCAGTTCTTC. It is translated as CASSLDNYNEQFF.

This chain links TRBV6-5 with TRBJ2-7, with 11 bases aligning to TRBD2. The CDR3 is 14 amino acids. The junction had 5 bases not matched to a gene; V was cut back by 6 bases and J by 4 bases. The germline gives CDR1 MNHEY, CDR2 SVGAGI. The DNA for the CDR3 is TGTGCCAGCAGGAGGACTAGCGGGCGTTACGAGCAGTACTTC. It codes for CASRRTSGRYEQYF.

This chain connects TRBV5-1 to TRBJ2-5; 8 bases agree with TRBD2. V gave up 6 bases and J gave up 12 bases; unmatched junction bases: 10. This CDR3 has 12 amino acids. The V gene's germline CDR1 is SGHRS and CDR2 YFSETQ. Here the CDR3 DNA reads TGCGCCAGCACCAGCGGGGGCCCCACCAAGTACTTC. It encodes CASTSGGPTKYF.

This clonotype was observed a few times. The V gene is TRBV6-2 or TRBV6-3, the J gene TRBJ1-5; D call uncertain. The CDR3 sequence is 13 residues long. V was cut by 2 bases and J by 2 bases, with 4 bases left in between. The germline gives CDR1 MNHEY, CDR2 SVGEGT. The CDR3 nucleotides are TGTGCCAGCAGTTACGGAGGCAATCAGCCCCAGCATTTT. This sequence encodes CASSYGGNQPQHF.

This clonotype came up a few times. For the CDR3, the DNA is TGTGCCAGCAGCTTATCGGGGACCCGGGGCGGGCCCCAGCATTTT. The encoded protein is CASSLSGTRGGPQHF. V is TRBV7-9 and J is TRBJ1-5, with D perhaps matching TRBD1 (5 bases). This CDR3 spans 15 amino acids. The germline V gene has CDR1 SEHNR and CDR2 FQNEAQ (reference sequence). V was trimmed by 2 bases and J by 9 bases, leaving 17 bases between them.

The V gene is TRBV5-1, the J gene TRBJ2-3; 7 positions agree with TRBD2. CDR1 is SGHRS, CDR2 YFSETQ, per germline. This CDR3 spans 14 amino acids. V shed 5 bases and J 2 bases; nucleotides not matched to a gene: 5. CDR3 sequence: CASRRGLHTDTQYF. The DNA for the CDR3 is TGCGCCAGCAGGCGGGGGTTACACACAGATACGCAGTATTTT.

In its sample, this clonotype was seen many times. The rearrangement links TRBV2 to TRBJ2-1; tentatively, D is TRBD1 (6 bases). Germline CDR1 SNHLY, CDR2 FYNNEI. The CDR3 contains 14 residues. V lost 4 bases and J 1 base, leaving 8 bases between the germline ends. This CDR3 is CASSVRGSYNEQFF. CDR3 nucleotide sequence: TGTGCCAGCAGTGTCAGGGGATCCTACAATGAGCAGTTCTTC.

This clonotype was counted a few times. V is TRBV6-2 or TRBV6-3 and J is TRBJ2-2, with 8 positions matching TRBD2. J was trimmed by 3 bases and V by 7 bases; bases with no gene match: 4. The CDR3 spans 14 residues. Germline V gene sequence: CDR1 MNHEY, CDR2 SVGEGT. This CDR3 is CASTGGVHTGELFF. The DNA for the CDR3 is TGTGCCAGCACGGGGGGGGTTCACACCGGGGAGCTGTTTTTT.

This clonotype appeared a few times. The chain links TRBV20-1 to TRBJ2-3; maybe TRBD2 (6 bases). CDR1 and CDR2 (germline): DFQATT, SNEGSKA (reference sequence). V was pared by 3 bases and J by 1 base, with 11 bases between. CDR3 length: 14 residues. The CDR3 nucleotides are TGCAGTGCTAGTTATAGCGGTCGCACAGATACGCAGTATTTT. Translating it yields CSASYSGRTDTQYF.

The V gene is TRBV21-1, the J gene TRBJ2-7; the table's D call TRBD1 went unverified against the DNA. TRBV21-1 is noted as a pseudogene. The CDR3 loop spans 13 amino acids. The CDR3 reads CASSTPGQYEQYV. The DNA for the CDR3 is TGTGCCAGCAGCACTCCGGGACAGTACGAGCAGTACGTC.

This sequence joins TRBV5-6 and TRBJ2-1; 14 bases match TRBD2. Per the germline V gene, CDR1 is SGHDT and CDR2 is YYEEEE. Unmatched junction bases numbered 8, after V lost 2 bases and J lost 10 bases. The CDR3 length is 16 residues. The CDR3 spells CASSFQTSGGAGEQFF. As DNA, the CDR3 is TGTGCCAGCAGCTTCCAGACTAGCGGGGGGGCCGGAGAGCAGTTCTTC. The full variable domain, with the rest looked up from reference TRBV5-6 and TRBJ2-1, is DAGVTQSPTHLIKTRGQQVTLRCSPKSGHDTVSWYQQALGQGPQFIFQYYEEEERQRGNFPDRFSGHQFPNYSSELNVNALLLGDSALYLCASSFQTSGGAGEQFFGPGTRLTVL.

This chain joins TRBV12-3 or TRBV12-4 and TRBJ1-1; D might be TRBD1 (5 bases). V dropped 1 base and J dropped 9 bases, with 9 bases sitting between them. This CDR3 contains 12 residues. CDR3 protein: CASSLGQGKAFF. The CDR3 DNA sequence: TGTGCCAGCAGTTTAGGGCAGGGTAAAGCTTTCTTT.